These 32 T cell receptor beta chains were sequenced from one sample in a study of CD8 T cells in Susac syndrome. With random hexamers, about 0.5 to 1 ug RNA was reverse transcribed. TCRdb itself ran the immunoSEQ multiplex PCR reads through MiXCR, one entry per CDR3 protein. The sample lists fewer than 65,000 distinct CDR3 sequences; about 92% were seen once. The sequenced sample was CD8+ T cells from PBMCs. Every receptor here comes from a human donor in good health.

The gene calls are TRBV4-3 and TRBJ1-5; TRBD1 aligns across 8 bases. The CDR3 sequence is 15 residues long. In germline, CDR1 is LGHNA, CDR2 YSLEER. J was trimmed by 1 base and V by 3 bases; bases with no gene match: 2. CDR3: CASSQDRASNQPQHF. In DNA, the CDR3 is TGCGCCAGCAGCCAGGACAGGGCCAGCAATCAGCCCCAGCATTTT.

The chain has TRBV30 and TRBJ1-4; D possibly corresponds to TRBD1 (6 bases). V lost 5 bases, J lost 0 bases, and 16 bases lay in between. The CDR3 has 16 residues. The germline V gene has CDR1 GTSNPN and CDR2 SVGIG (reference sequence). The DNA for the CDR3 is TGTGCCTGGGCCTTGGACAGCACCGCAACTAATGAAAAACTGTTTTTT. This gives the protein CAWALDSTATNEKLFF.

The J gene is TRBJ2-3, the V gene TRBV2; the match to TRBD2 covers 11 bases. From germline, CDR1 is SNHLY and CDR2 FYNNEI. V was pared by 4 bases and J by 6 bases, with 9 bases of the junction left unmatched. The CDR3 extends over 16 amino acids. The CDR3 region has the DNA TGTGCCAGCAGTGGGCTGACTAGCGGGACGCGGGATACGCAGTATTTT. Residues: CASSGLTSGTRDTQYF.

The V gene is TRBV20-1, the J gene TRBJ2-7; weak D call: TRBD1 (6 bases). The length of the CDR3 is 16 residues. Germline CDR1 DFQATT, CDR2 SNEGSKA (reference sequence). V was cut by 2 bases and J by 0 bases, with 17 bases left in between. CDR3 DNA sequence: TGCAGTGCTAGAAAGCTCGGCCCGGACAGCTCCTACGAGCAGTACTTC. Translating gives CSARKLGPDSSYEQYF.

This clonotype was recorded a few times. V gene TRBV27 combines with J gene TRBJ2-1; perhaps TRBD1 as D (5 bases). Trimming cost V 2 bases and J 2 bases, with 7 bases left between them. The CDR3 contains 14 residues. CDR1 is MNHEY, CDR2 SMNVEV, per germline (reference sequence). The CDR3, as DNA: TGTGCCAGCAGTTTACAAGGGGCCTACAATGAGCAGTTCTTC. The encoded protein is CASSLQGAYNEQFF.

This chain joins TRBV9 and TRBJ2-2; D may match TRBD1 or TRBD2 (5 bases each). The V gene's germline CDR1 is SGDLS and CDR2 YYNGEE. This CDR3 contains 15 residues. The ends were cut back, 0 bases at V and 0 bases at J, with 6 bases in the middle. CDR3 sequence: CASSVGGSNTGELFF. The CDR3 DNA sequence: TGTGCCAGCAGCGTAGGGGGGTCGAACACCGGGGAGCTGTTTTTT. The variable domain in full, completed from reference TRBV9 and TRBJ2-2, reads DSGVTQTPKHLITATGQRVTLRCSPRSGDLSVYWYQQSLDQGLQFLIQYYNGEERAKGNILERFSAQQFPDLHSELNLSSLELGDSALYFCASSVGGSNTGELFFGEGSRLTVL.

The gene calls are TRBV12-3 or TRBV12-4 and TRBJ2-2; possibly TRBD2 for D (7 bases). The CDR3 has 16 residues. V dropped 0 bases and J dropped 3 bases, with 11 bases sitting between them. Here the CDR3 reads CASSLAGGPYTGELFF. Here the CDR3 DNA reads TGTGCCAGCAGTTTAGCGGGGGGGCCATACACCGGGGAGCTGTTTTTT.

The chain carries TRBV7-8 and TRBJ2-4; D possibly corresponds to TRBD1 (6 bases). CDR1 and CDR2 from the germline V gene are SGHVS and FQNEAQ. The CDR3 length is 15 residues. Deletions cut 5 bases from V and 3 bases from J, with 14 bases between. The CDR3, as DNA: TGTGCCAGCAGCAAGAACAGGGAAGTCAAAAACATTCAGTACTTC. It specifies CASSKNREVKNIQYF.

V gene TRBV27 combines with J gene TRBJ1-2; D uncertain. Germline CDR1 reads MNHEY; CDR2 reads SMNVEV (reference sequence). The CDR3 has 13 residues. The germline V and J ends were trimmed by 3 bases and 10 bases, with 15 bases remaining between them. The CDR3 loop reads CASSLNPYSAYTF. The DNA of the CDR3 is TGTGCCAGCAGTTTGAATCCCTACTCCGCCTACACCTTC.

The chain is built from TRBV4-1 and TRBJ1-4; D is uncertain. Trimming stripped 3 bases from V and 7 bases from J, with 15 bases between. The CDR3 totals 15 residues. Germline V gene sequence: CDR1 MGHRA, CDR2 YSYEKL. CDR3 nucleotide sequence: TGCGCCAGCAGCCAGTTACACACTGGGAGTGAAAAACTGTTTTTT. Translated: CASSQLHTGSEKLFF.

This clonotype occurred once. The CDR3 spells CASSQGVVRGSESYEQYF. The CDR3 bases are TGTGCCAGCAGCCAAGGGGTGGTTCGGGGCTCCGAATCCTACGAGCAGTACTTC. This chain uses TRBV3-1 with TRBJ2-7; D is perhaps TRBD1 or TRBD2 (5 bases each). CDR1 and CDR2 from the germline V gene are LGHDT and YNNKEL (reference sequence). Trimming stripped 1 base from V and 1 base from J, with 20 bases between. This CDR3 is 18 amino acids long.

This chain connects TRBV10-3 to TRBJ2-7; a possible D gene is TRBD2 (5 bases). Germline values: CDR1 ENHRY, CDR2 SYGVKD. The CDR3 totals 16 residues. The V and J ends lost 2 bases and 0 bases respectively, with 14 bases between them. CDR3 residues: CAISEREGLDSYEQYF. The DNA of the CDR3 is TGTGCCATCAGTGAGAGAGAGGGTCTTGACTCCTACGAGCAGTACTTC.

The chain links TRBV27 to TRBJ2-5, with D perhaps TRBD2 (5 bases). Germline values: CDR1 MNHEY, CDR2 SMNVEV (reference sequence). Trimming cost V 5 bases and J 1 base, with 11 bases left between them. The CDR3 runs 14 residues. The CDR3 sequence: CASSEDYSQETQYF. In nucleotides, the CDR3 is TGTGCCAGCAGTGAAGACTATAGCCAAGAGACCCAGTACTTC.

The chain employs TRBV27 and TRBJ2-3; D gene unclear. V was clipped by 4 bases and J by 0 bases, with 5 bases between them. In germline, CDR1 is MNHEY, CDR2 SMNVEV (reference sequence). CDR3 length equals 13 residues. The CDR3 coding sequence is TGTGCCAGCAGTTCTTGGAGCACAGATACGCAGTATTTT. Protein sequence: CASSSWSTDTQYF.

V is TRBV20-1 and J is TRBJ2-1, with D tentatively TRBD2 (5 bases). This CDR3 has 17 amino acids. CDR1 is DFQATT, CDR2 SNEGSKA, per germline (reference sequence). Trimming took off 0 bases at V and 0 bases at J, with 15 bases between the two ends. Here the CDR3 DNA reads TGCAGTGCTAGAGATATAGGACTCTCCACCTCCTACAATGAGCAGTTCTTC. This codes for CSARDIGLSTSYNEQFF.

The CDR3 reads CSADQGSNTEAFF. CDR3 in DNA: TGCAGCGCCGATCAGGGCTCGAACACTGAAGCTTTCTTT. This sequence joins TRBV29-1 and TRBJ1-1, with a weak D call TRBD1 (5 bases). Germline V CDR1 and CDR2: SQVTM, ANQGSEA. The CDR3 is 13 residues long. Trimming took off 7 bases at V and 1 base at J, with 13 bases between the two ends.

The CDR3: CASGTDDMNTEAFF. CDR3 nucleotide sequence: TGCGCCAGCGGAACAGATGATATGAACACTGAAGCTTTCTTT. The V gene is TRBV5-1, the J gene TRBJ1-1; D unclear. V lost 7 bases to trimming and J lost 0 bases, with 13 bases between them. This CDR3 contains 14 residues. The germline CDR1 and CDR2 sequences are SGHRS and YFSETQ. Supplemented by reference TRBV5-1 and TRBJ1-1, the full variable domain reads KAGVTQTPRYLIKTRGQQVTLSCSPISGHRSVSWYQQTPGQGLQFLFEYFSETQRNKGNFPGRFSGRQFSNSRSEMNVSTLELGDSALYLCASGTDDMNTEAFFGQGTRLTVV.

The gene calls are TRBV2 and TRBJ2-3; 7 nucleotides agree with TRBD1. The CDR3 has 17 amino acids. After removal of 3 bases from V and 2 bases from J, the junction contained 11 bases not matched to a gene. The germline V gene has CDR1 SNHLY and CDR2 FYNNEI. CDR3 sequence: CASSDGGAGGYTDTQYF. The CDR3 DNA is TGTGCCAGCAGTGATGGTGGAGCAGGGGGTTACACAGATACGCAGTATTTT.

This clonotype was observed once. The CDR3 region is CASSFSVREAFF. The CDR3 nucleotides read TGTGCCAGCAGTTTCTCGGTTCGGGAAGCTTTCTTT. The rearrangement links TRBV12-3 or TRBV12-4 to TRBJ1-1; D gene uncertain. Trimming took 3 bases from V and 8 from J, leaving 10 bases between them. The CDR3 contains 12 residues.

The CDR3 reads CASTPDPGRSYEQYF. DNA for the CDR3: TGTGCCAGCACCCCAGACCCCGGACGCTCCTACGAGCAGTACTTC. The gene calls are TRBV3-1 and TRBJ2-7; D uncertain. CDR1 LGHDT and CDR2 YNNKEL come from the germline V gene (reference sequence). This CDR3 spans 15 amino acids. V lost 7 bases and J 0 bases, leaving 16 bases between the germline ends.

The CDR3 is CASSFDTANTEAFF. In DNA form, the CDR3 reads TGTGCCAGCAGCTTCGATACAGCGAACACTGAAGCTTTCTTT. J is TRBJ1-1 and V is TRBV7-9; no firm D call. Germline assignment: CDR1 SEHNR and CDR2 FQNEAQ (reference sequence). The germline V and J ends were trimmed by 3 bases and 1 base, with 9 bases remaining between them. The CDR3 is 14 amino acids.

The V gene is TRBV7-9, the J gene TRBJ1-5, with 7 bases lining up with TRBD1. The CDR3 is 19 amino acids. V shed 5 bases and J 10 bases; nucleotides not matched to a gene: 26. Germline CDR1 reads SEHNR; CDR2 reads FQNEAQ (reference sequence). CDR3 residues: CASSVGTDFYRPPGAPQHF. The CDR3 region has the DNA TGTGCCAGCAGCGTCGGGACAGATTTTTACCGTCCACCTGGTGCCCCCCAGCATTTT.

The gene calls are TRBV19 and TRBJ1-2; D possibly corresponds to TRBD1 (6 bases). Trimming took 3 bases from V and 0 from J, leaving 11 bases between them. Germline assignment: CDR1 LNHDA and CDR2 SQIVND (reference sequence). The CDR3 has 15 amino acids. DNA for the CDR3: TGTGCCAGTAGTATCTCGGACAGCGCTAACTATGGCTACACCTTC. Translated: CASSISDSANYGYTF.

The V call is TRBV30, the J call TRBJ1-1; D possibly corresponds to TRBD1 (5 bases). V shed 4 bases and J shed 1 base, with 10 bases lying between them. Germline CDR1 GTSNPN, CDR2 SVGIG (reference sequence). This CDR3 is 13 amino acids long. CDR3 sequence (DNA): TGTGCCTGGACCGAGGGGTGGAACACTGAAGCTTTCTTT. Its translation: CAWTEGWNTEAFF. The whole variable domain, remainder taken from reference TRBV30 and TRBJ1-1, is SQTIHQWPATLVQPVGSPLSLECTVEGTSNPNLYWYRQAAGRGLQLLFYSVGIGQISSEVPQNLSASRPQDRQFILSSKKLLLSDSGFYLCAWTEGWNTEAFFGQGTRLTVV.

This clonotype occurred once. The V gene is TRBV5-1, the J gene TRBJ2-1; D is possibly TRBD2 (5 bases). V gave up 4 bases and J gave up 6 bases, with 17 bases separating them. In germline, CDR1 is SGHRS, CDR2 YFSETQ. The CDR3 is made up of 15 amino acids. The CDR3 sequence is CASSPRERVFNEQFF. The DNA of the CDR3 is TGCGCCAGCAGCCCAAGGGAGAGGGTTTTCAATGAGCAGTTCTTC.

This chain connects TRBV19 to TRBJ1-1; unclear D gene. CDR1 is LNHDA, CDR2 SQIVND, per germline (reference sequence). There are 14 residues in the CDR3. Trimming removed 3 bases from V and 4 bases from J, with 12 bases in between. The CDR3 spells CASSIASGVTEAFF. The CDR3 DNA is TGTGCCAGTAGTATCGCCAGCGGGGTCACTGAAGCTTTCTTT.

The V and J genes are TRBV7-6 and TRBJ2-7; D might be TRBD1 (7 bases). The ends were cut back, 1 base at V and 4 bases at J, with 14 bases in the middle. The CDR3 extends over 15 amino acids. Per the germline V gene, CDR1 is SGHVS and CDR2 is FNYEAQ. Written as DNA, the CDR3 is TGTGCCAGCAGCTTAGGCAGGGGGGCAGTGTACGAGCAGTACTTC. It specifies CASSLGRGAVYEQYF.

The genes are TRBV13 and TRBJ2-7; no firm D call. Between the trimmed V and J ends, which lost 0 bases and 0 bases, there was a span of 12 bases. The CDR3 runs to 16 residues. Germline V lookup: CDR1 PRHDT, CDR2 FYEKMQ (reference sequence). CDR3 residues: CASSLGGGQASYEQYF. As DNA, the CDR3 is TGTGCCAGCAGCTTAGGGGGCGGTCAGGCCTCCTACGAGCAGTACTTC.

The J gene is TRBJ2-3, the V gene TRBV12-3 or TRBV12-4; 9 bases line up with TRBD1. V was clipped by 8 bases and J by 1 base; unmatched bases: 7. The CDR3 runs 15 residues. This CDR3 is CASRKTGGGTDTQYF. For the CDR3, the DNA is TGTGCCAGCCGTAAGACAGGGGGAGGCACAGATACGCAGTATTTT.

This rearrangement joins TRBV10-3 to TRBJ2-7; D remains unclear. This CDR3 is 12 amino acids long. Looked up from germline, CDR1 is ENHRY and CDR2 is SYGVKD. V lost 2 bases and J lost 3, with 5 bases in between. Here the CDR3 reads CAISEGDYEQYF. As DNA, the CDR3 is TGTGCCATCAGTGAGGGCGACTACGAGCAGTACTTC.

The chain is built from TRBV2 and TRBJ2-7; D call uncertain. The CDR3 runs to 14 residues. V was trimmed by 4 bases and J by 5 bases, leaving 15 bases between them. Germline assignment: CDR1 SNHLY and CDR2 FYNNEI. Here the CDR3 reads CASSAELGTNEQYF. The CDR3 DNA is TGTGCCAGCAGTGCGGAGCTAGGTACCAACGAGCAGTACTTC. The variable domain in full, completed from reference TRBV2 and TRBJ2-7, reads EPEVTQTPSHQVTQMGQEVILRCVPISNHLYFYWYRQILGQKVEFLVSFYNNEISEKSEIFDDQFSVERPDGSNFTLKIRSTKLEDSAMYFCASSAELGTNEQYFGPGTRLTVT.

The genes are TRBV20-1 and TRBJ2-1; D is ambiguous. Germline CDR1 DFQATT, CDR2 SNEGSKA (reference sequence). The CDR3 has 13 amino acids. V was pared by 5 bases and J by 7 bases, with 15 bases between. The CDR3 DNA reads as TGCAGTGCTCCTTGGACCGAGATAAATGAGCAGTTCTTC. Translated: CSAPWTEINEQFF.